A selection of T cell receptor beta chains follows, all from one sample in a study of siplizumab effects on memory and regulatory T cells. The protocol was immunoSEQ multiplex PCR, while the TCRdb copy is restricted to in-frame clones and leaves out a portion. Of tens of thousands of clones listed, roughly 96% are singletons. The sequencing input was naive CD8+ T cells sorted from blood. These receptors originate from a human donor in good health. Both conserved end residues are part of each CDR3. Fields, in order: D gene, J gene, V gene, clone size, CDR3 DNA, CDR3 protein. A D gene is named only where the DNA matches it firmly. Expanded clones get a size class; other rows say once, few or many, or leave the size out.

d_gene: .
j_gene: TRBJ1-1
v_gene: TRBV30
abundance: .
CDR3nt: TGTGCCTGGAGTATAGGCACTGAAGCTTTCTTT
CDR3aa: CAWSIGTEAFF

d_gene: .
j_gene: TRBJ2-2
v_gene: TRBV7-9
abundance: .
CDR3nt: TGTGCCAGCAGTCAACCCTTGGGGGACGACGGGGAGCTGTTTTTT
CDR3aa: CASSQPLGDDGELFF

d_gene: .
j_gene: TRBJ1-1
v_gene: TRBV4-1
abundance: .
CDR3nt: TGCGCCAGCAGCCAGGGGGTGACAATGGCCACTGAAGCTTTCTTT
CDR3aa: CASSQGVTMATEAFF

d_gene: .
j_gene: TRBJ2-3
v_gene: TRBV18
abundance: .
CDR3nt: TGTGCCAGCTCACTTGCACCTACTAGCACAGATACGCAGTATTTT
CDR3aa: CASSLAPTSTDTQYF

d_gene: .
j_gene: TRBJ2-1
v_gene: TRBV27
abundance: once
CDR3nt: TGTGCCAGCAGTTTGTTAGCAGGGCGGTTCTTC
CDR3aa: CASSLLAGRFF

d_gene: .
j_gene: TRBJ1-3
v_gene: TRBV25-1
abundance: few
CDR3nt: TGTGCCAGCAGTGAAGGTGGAAACACCATATATTTT
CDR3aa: CASSEGGNTIYF

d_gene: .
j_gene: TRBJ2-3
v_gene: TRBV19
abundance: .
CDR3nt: TGTGCCAGTAGTATAGGGCCAGCGAGAGATACGCAGTATTTT
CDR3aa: CASSIGPARDTQYF

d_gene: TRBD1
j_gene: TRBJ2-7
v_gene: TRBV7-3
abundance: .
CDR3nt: TGTGCCAGCAGCCCTACAGGGGCGTCCTACGAGCAGTACTTC
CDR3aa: CASSPTGASYEQYF

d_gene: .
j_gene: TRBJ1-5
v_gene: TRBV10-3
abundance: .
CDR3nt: TGTGCCATCAGTGAATACGGGCAGAACAATCAGCCCCAGCATTTT
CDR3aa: CAISEYGQNNQPQHF

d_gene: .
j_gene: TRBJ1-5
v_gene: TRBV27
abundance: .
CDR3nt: TGTGCCAGCAGTTTATCCAGGGTCCAGCCCCAGCATTTT
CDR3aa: CASSLSRVQPQHF

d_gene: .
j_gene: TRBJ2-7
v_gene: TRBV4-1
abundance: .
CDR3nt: TGCGCCAGCAGCGCGGGGGCCTCCTACGAGCAGTACTTC
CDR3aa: CASSAGASYEQYF

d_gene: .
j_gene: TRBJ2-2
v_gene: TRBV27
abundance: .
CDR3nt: TGTGCCAGCAGTGCCCTGGGCGGCGGGGAGCTGTTTTTT
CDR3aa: CASSALGGGELFF

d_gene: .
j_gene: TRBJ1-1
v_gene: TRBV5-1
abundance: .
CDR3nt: TGCGCCAGCAGCCCAGGACAGCCGCCGTTGAACACTGAAGCTTTCTTT
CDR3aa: CASSPGQPPLNTEAFF

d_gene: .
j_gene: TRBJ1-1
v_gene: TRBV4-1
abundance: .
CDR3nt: TGCGCCAGCAGCCAAGTGCGCGCGGCGAACACTGAAGCTTTCTTT
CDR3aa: CASSQVRAANTEAFF

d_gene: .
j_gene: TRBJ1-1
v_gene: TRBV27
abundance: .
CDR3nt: TGTGCCACAAAAGGCGATTTGAACACTGAAGCTTTCTTT
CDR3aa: CATKGDLNTEAFF

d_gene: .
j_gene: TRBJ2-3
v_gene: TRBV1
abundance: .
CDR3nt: TGCACCAGCAGCCAAGCTTTTGCGGGGGTAGATACGCAGTATTTT
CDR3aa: CTSSQAFAGVDTQYF

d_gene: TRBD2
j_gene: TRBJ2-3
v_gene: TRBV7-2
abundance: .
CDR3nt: TGTGCCAGCAGCCTGGGGAGCGGGGGGAGGGATACGCAGTATTTT
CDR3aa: CASSLGSGGRDTQYF

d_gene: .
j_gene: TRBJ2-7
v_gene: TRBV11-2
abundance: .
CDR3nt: TGTGCCAGCAGCTCTGCCCCAACAGGCGCGGCCTACGAGCAGTACTTC
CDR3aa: CASSSAPTGAAYEQYF

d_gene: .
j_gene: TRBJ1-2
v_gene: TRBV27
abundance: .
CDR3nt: TGTGCCAGCAGTTTAGTGGGGTATGGGGGCTACACCTTC
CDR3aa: CASSLVGYGGYTF

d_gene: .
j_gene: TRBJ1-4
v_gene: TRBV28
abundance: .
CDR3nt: TGTGCCAGCAGTTTATTCGGTGGCGAAAAACTGTTTTTT
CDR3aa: CASSLFGGEKLFF

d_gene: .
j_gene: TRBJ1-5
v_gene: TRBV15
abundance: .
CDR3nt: TGTGCCACCAGCAGAGCCGAGGGTCCCAATCAGCCCCAGCATTTT
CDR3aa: CATSRAEGPNQPQHF

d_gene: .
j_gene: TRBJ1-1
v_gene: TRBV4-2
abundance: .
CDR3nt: TGTGCCAGCAGACCGGGCTCCGGCTCTGAAGCTTTCTTT
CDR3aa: CASRPGSGSEAFF

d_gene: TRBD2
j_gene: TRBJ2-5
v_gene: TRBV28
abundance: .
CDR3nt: TGTGCCAGCAGTTTACTGGGCGGGGGGGAGACCCAGTACTTC
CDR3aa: CASSLLGGGETQYF

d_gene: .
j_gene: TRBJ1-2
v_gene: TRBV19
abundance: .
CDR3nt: TGTGCCAGTAGAGAAACGGGGAATGGCTACACCTTC
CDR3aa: CASRETGNGYTF

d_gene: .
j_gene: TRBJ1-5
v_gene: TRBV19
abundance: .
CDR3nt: TGTGCCGGGGATCCCTATAGCAATCAGCCCCAGCATTTT
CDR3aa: CAGDPYSNQPQHF

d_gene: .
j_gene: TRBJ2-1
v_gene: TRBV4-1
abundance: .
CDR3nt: TGCGCCAGCAGCCGGGACGGCAACAATGAGCAGTTCTTC
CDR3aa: CASSRDGNNEQFF

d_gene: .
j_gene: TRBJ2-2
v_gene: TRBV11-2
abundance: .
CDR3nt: TGTGCCAGCAGCTTAGTTGTATCGGGCGGGGAGCTGTTTTTT
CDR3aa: CASSLVVSGGELFF

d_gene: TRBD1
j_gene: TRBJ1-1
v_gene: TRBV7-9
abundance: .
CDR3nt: TGTGCCAGCAGCTTCAGGGACAGGGGGCGAGGTGAAGCTTTCTTT
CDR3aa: CASSFRDRGRGEAFF